This T cell receptor beta chain was identified during a study of control samples from healthy donors and cancer patients. Clones were sequenced by immunoSEQ multiplex PCR, and TCRdb holds only the in-frame ones, with some missing. Of 160,000 or so clones in the sample, approximately 96% are singletons; the top ten hold under 1.2%. The sequenced sample was blood. The TCR originated in a woman between 25 and 40 years old in good health.

CDR3 bases: TGTGCCAGCAACCCCGGCAGGGGTTTTGTTGAAGCTTTCTTT. Its protein is CASNPGRGFVEAFF. V and J are TRBV27 and TRBJ1-1; D might be TRBD1 (6 bases). CDR1 is MNHEY, CDR2 SMNVEV, per germline (reference sequence). V was trimmed by 7 bases and J by 7 bases, leaving 19 bases between them. The CDR3 runs to 14 residues.